This entry lists 15 T cell receptor beta chains sequenced from one sample in a study of blood T cells in healthy people across ages. PCR was performed a second time for about 6 to 12 cycles using a sample-barcoded 5' primer and a J-beta primer mix. From the 5' RACE reads, TCRdb called clonotypes with MiXCR, one entry per CDR3 protein. This table has about 780,000 distinct CDR3 sequences, about 42% appearing once. Sequencing was carried out using blood. Source of these receptors: an elderly man in good health.

This chain links TRBV4-3 with TRBJ2-1; TRBD2 matches 7 bases. This CDR3 is built from 17 residues. The germline V gene has CDR1 LGHNA and CDR2 YSLEER. V gave up 0 bases and J gave up 3 bases; unmatched junction bases: 8. The CDR3 reads CASSQERGGRVYNEQFF. As DNA, the CDR3 is TGCGCCAGCAGCCAAGAGAGAGGCGGGAGAGTCTACAATGAGCAGTTCTTC.

This clonotype was observed a few times. This chain links TRBV20-1 with TRBJ2-1; D is uncertain. The end of the DNA is better explained by TRBJ2-7, so the J call may be wrong. This CDR3 is built from 14 residues. Germline CDR1 reads DFQATT; CDR2 reads SNEGSKA (reference sequence). CDR3 loop: CSARERQRYNEQYF. The CDR3 region has the DNA TGCAGTGCTAGAGAACGGCAGCGCTACAATGAGCAGTACTTC.

This clonotype was picked up many times. V and J are TRBV5-1 and TRBJ1-5; no firm D call. The CDR3 has 17 amino acids. Trimming pared 0 bases from V and 0 bases from J, leaving 13 bases between. Per the germline V gene, CDR1 is SGHRS and CDR2 is YFSETQ. The CDR3 DNA reads TGCGCCAGCAGCTTGGAGATCAGCCACGCTAGCAATCAGCCCCAGCATTTT. It yields the protein CASSLEISHASNQPQHF.

The chain joins TRBV6-1 to TRBJ2-7; 10 nucleotides align to TRBD1. This CDR3 contains 15 residues. Germline CDR1 reads MNHNS; CDR2 reads SASEGT. Losses at the gene ends were 1 base for V and 3 bases for J; bases not matched to a gene: 3. CDR3: CASSEGQGAIYEQYF. The CDR3 DNA is TGTGCCAGCAGTGAAGGACAGGGGGCTATCTACGAGCAGTACTTC.

The chain carries TRBV12-3 or TRBV12-4 and TRBJ2-1; D uncertain. The CDR3 has 14 amino acids. With 3 bases removed from V and 5 bases from J, the gap between germline ends came to 11 bases. CDR3 coding DNA: TGTGCCAGCAGTTTGACCAGAAGTAACAATGAGCAGTTCTTC. Protein product: CASSLTRSNNEQFF.

This chain uses TRBV7-2 with TRBJ2-7; a weak D match, TRBD2 (7 bases). V lost 8 bases, J lost 1 base, and 15 bases lay in between. The CDR3 length is 14 residues. CDR1 and CDR2 from the germline V gene are SGHTA and FQGNSA. The CDR3 nucleotides read TGTGCCAGCGGGGTCCGGGGGGCGTCCTACGAGCAGTACTTC. Residues: CASGVRGASYEQYF.

The chain joins TRBV20-1 to TRBJ2-1, with 9 bases that match TRBD2. This CDR3 comprises 12 residues. In germline, CDR1 is DFQATT, CDR2 SNEGSKA (reference sequence). CDR3 nucleotide sequence: TGCAGCGGGGTAGCGGGAGATCATGAGCAGTTCTTC. Amino acids: CSGVAGDHEQFF.

In this sample, this clonotype turned up a few times. This clone may be a read error of a much larger clone one base away. The J gene is TRBJ2-4, the V gene TRBV3-1; 11 bases are shared with TRBD2. Matching the DNA end better, TRBJ2-7 makes the J call doubtful. The germline gives CDR1 LGHDT, CDR2 YNNKEL (reference sequence). The CDR3 is 15 residues long. The CDR3 coding sequence is TGTACCAGCAGCCAGATAGCGGGGGGGCCCTACGAGCAGTACTTC. Its protein is CTSSQIAGGPYEQYF.

With respect to this clonotype: This may stem from a read error, because a much larger clone lies one nucleotide away. J is TRBJ1-2 and V is TRBV7-3; TRBD1 matches 9 bases. From germline, CDR1 is SGHTA and CDR2 FQGTGA. CDR3 size: 16 residues. Losses at the gene ends were 8 bases for V and 4 bases for J; bases not matched to a gene: 14. The CDR3 DNA reads as TGTGCCAGCGGCTCAATGCCTCCGGGACAGGGCTATGGCTACACCTTC. Its protein product is CASGSMPPGQGYGYTF.

The chain has TRBV5-1 and TRBJ2-4; 7 nucleotides match TRBD1. The DNA matches TRBJ2-7 better at its end, which makes the J call doubtful. The CDR3 length is 14 residues. CDR1 and CDR2 from the germline V gene are SGHRS and YFSETQ. CDR3 amino acids: CASRASQGLYEQYF. The CDR3 nucleotides read TGCGCCAGCAGAGCCTCACAGGGGCTCTACGAGCAGTACTTC.

This clonotype was counted between two and nine times. The chain links TRBV20-1 to TRBJ2-5, with D possibly TRBD2 on 5 matching bases. Germline CDR1 reads DFQATT; CDR2 reads SNEGSKA (reference sequence). CDR3 length: 15 amino acids. V was cut by 4 bases and J by 1 base, with 16 bases left in between. CDR3 sequence: CSATPTSGFQETQYF. As DNA, the CDR3 is TGCAGTGCTACCCCAACCAGCGGATTCCAAGAGACCCAGTACTTC.

This clonotype has a handful of counts. The J gene is TRBJ2-7, the V gene TRBV20-1; D may match TRBD1 or TRBD2 (5 bases each). Germline loops: CDR1 DFQATT, CDR2 SNEGSKA (reference sequence). This CDR3 has 13 residues. V lost 5 bases to trimming and J lost 7 bases, with 18 bases between them. In nucleotides, the CDR3 is TGCAGTGCTGTCCGGGACCCAGGGTATGAGCAGTACTTC. Translating gives CSAVRDPGYEQYF.

The V call is TRBV28, the J call TRBJ1-5; tentative D call: TRBD1 (5 bases). This CDR3 contains 17 residues. V lost 3 bases to trimming and J lost 4 bases, with 19 bases between them. CDR1 is MDHEN, CDR2 SYDVKM, per germline. The CDR3 is CASSFLFLTGQNQPQHF. For the CDR3, the DNA is TGTGCCAGCAGTTTTTTGTTCTTAACAGGTCAAAATCAGCCCCAGCATTTT.

In this sample, this clonotype turned up a few times. The genes are TRBV28 and TRBJ1-1; no firm D call. Trimming removed 2 bases at V and 2 bases at J, with 9 bases between. The CDR3 spans 14 residues. Germline CDR1 and CDR2: MDHEN and SYDVKM. CDR3 in DNA: TGTGCCAGCAGTTTACCGGACGGAAACACTGAAGCTTTCTTT. Residues: CASSLPDGNTEAFF.

This clonotype has ten or more counts. This chain joins TRBV12-3 or TRBV12-4 and TRBJ2-3; tentatively, D is TRBD1 (5 bases). V was trimmed by 2 bases and J by 0 bases, leaving 9 bases between them. The CDR3 runs 15 residues. The CDR3 bases are TGTGCCAGCAGTTTAAGGGGCACTAGCACAGATACGCAGTATTTT. Encoded protein: CASSLRGTSTDTQYF.